The 25 T cell receptor beta chains reported below all come from one sample, sequenced in a study of T cell repertoires in cytomegalovirus infection. TCRdb fed the reads into MiXCR, producing one record per CDR3 protein. Of hundreds of thousands of distinct CDR3 sequences in the sample, around 10% were seen once. Sequenced sample: PBMCs. All receptors come from a human donor in good health (CMV status not recorded). Some clones in this sample may be carry-over from other donors' samples.

This clonotype was counted many times. The chain employs TRBV10-3 and TRBJ2-7; maybe TRBD2 (6 bases). CDR1 and CDR2 (germline): ENHRY, SYGVKD. The V and J ends lost 6 bases and 6 bases respectively, with 15 bases between them. The CDR3 is 13 amino acids. This CDR3 is CAIRTGVRGEQYF. The CDR3 nucleotides are TGTGCCATCAGGACGGGGGTTCGGGGCGAGCAGTACTTC.

This clonotype was seen a handful of times. The gene calls are TRBV18 and TRBJ1-2; D gene ambiguous. The length of the CDR3 is 14 residues. CDR1 KGHSH and CDR2 LQKENI come from the germline V gene. The V end lost 6 bases, the J end lost 1 base, and 12 bases lay between the germline ends. The CDR3, as DNA: TGTGCCAGCTCCTTACCTACAGATAACTATGGCTACACCTTC. Its protein product is CASSLPTDNYGYTF.

This clonotype was counted only a few times. V gene TRBV6-2 or TRBV6-3 combines with J gene TRBJ1-6; a possible D gene is TRBD1 (5 bases). CDR1 and CDR2 from the germline V gene are MNHEY and SVGEGT. Trimming took 2 bases from V and 0 from J, leaving 14 bases between them. CDR3 length: 18 amino acids. The CDR3 sequence: CASSYHRGRSSYNSPLHF. The CDR3 DNA reads TGTGCCAGCAGTTACCATAGGGGACGGAGCTCCTATAATTCACCCCTCCACTTT.

The rearrangement uses TRBV29-1 and TRBJ1-1; TRBD1 is a possible D gene (6 bases). The ends were cut back, 1 base at V and 3 bases at J, with 12 bases in the middle. Germline V gene data show CDR1 as SQVTM and CDR2 as ANQGSEA. The CDR3 length is 14 residues. CDR3 amino acids: CSVEGTGPYTEAFF. CDR3 bases: TGCAGCGTTGAAGGCACAGGGCCTTACACTGAAGCTTTCTTT.

This clonotype is categorized as medium-sized (0.01 to 0.1%). J is TRBJ2-5 and V is TRBV27; perhaps TRBD1 as D (6 bases). The germline gives CDR1 MNHEY, CDR2 SMNVEV (reference sequence). V lost 4 bases to trimming and J lost 0 bases, with 27 bases between them. The CDR3 runs to 20 residues. CDR3 bases: TGTGCCAGCAGTTGCCACAGGGACGGATGGCAGCGACTGTACCAAGAGACCCAGTACTTC. Residues: CASSCHRDGWQRLYQETQYF.

This clonotype was picked up a small number of times. The chain links TRBV18 to TRBJ2-7; 9 bases match TRBD1. Germline values: CDR1 KGHSH, CDR2 LQKENI. This CDR3 is built from 15 residues. Germline trimming cut 4 bases from V and 2 bases from J; bases unmatched to any gene: 6. The CDR3 loop reads CASSLGQGSTYEQYF. CDR3 coding DNA: TGTGCCAGCTCACTGGGACAGGGATCAACCTACGAGCAGTACTTC.

The sample holds one count of this clonotype. A single base separates this from a much larger clone, so it may be a read error. It is likely a read error, because the conserved phenylalanine at the end of the CDR3 is missing. V gene TRBV29-1 combines with J gene TRBJ2-1; D gene unclear. Germline lookup yields CDR1 SQVTM and CDR2 ANQGSEA. V was pared by 3 bases and J by 9 bases, with 18 bases between. The CDR3 sequence is 14 residues long. The CDR3 DNA reads TGCAGCGTTGAGAGGTGGACGGAACCGAGTGAGCAGTTCCTC. Translation gives CSVERWTEPSEQFL.

Comment on this clonotype: A much larger clone lies a single base off, so this may be a read error. The chain employs TRBV2 and TRBJ1-3; no firm D call. CDR1 is SNHLY, CDR2 FYNNEI, per germline. The V end lost 7 bases, the J end lost 0 bases, and 13 bases lay between the germline ends. There are 15 residues in the CDR3. The CDR3 spells CASTVEDPSGNTIYF. The DNA of the CDR3 is TGTGCCAGCACGGTTGAGGACCCCTCTGGAAACACCATATATTTT. Looking up the rest from reference TRBV2 and TRBJ1-3 gives the full variable domain: EPEVTQTPSHQVTQMGQEVILRCVPISNHLYFYWYRQILGQKVEFLVSFYNNEISEKSEIFDDQFSVERPDGSNFTLKIRSTKLEDSAMYFCASTVEDPSGNTIYFGEGSWLTVV.

The chain uses TRBV20-1 and TRBJ2-3, with 7 positions matching TRBD1. Germline CDR1 and CDR2: DFQATT and SNEGSKA (reference sequence). The length of the CDR3 is 14 residues. With 6 bases clipped from V and 6 bases from J, the junction kept 12 bases outside the gene matches. For the CDR3, the DNA is TGCAGTGCCCAACAACAGGGGCCGAGGGATACGCAGTATTTT. Translated: CSAQQQGPRDTQYF.

J is TRBJ2-3 and V is TRBV15; unclear D gene. The CDR3 loop spans 15 amino acids. V lost 0 bases, J lost 0 bases, and 7 bases lay in between. CDR1 and CDR2 from the germline V gene are LNHNV and YYDKDF (reference sequence). The CDR3 here is CATSREPGSTDTQYF. CDR3 bases: TGTGCCACCAGCAGAGAACCCGGTAGCACAGATACGCAGTATTTT.

This clonotype has a count of ten or more. At one boundary the junction diverges from the germline segment, which might be a read error. Written as DNA, the CDR3 is TGTGCCAGCCGCTTTTTGCGGGTGGGCACTGAAGCTTTCTTT. Encoded protein: CASRFLRVGTEAFF. The chain employs TRBV7-2 and TRBJ1-1, with no clear D. Germline-derived CDR1 and CDR2 are SGHTA and FQGNSA. CDR3 size: 14 residues.

The genes are TRBV29-1 and TRBJ2-5; 8 bases map to TRBD2. The V gene end was trimmed by 4 bases and the J gene end by 5 bases; junction bases not matched to a gene: 6. This CDR3 spans 13 amino acids. Germline CDR1 and CDR2: SQVTM and ANQGSEA. The CDR3 loop is CSVGEREGETQYF. CDR3 nucleotide sequence: TGCAGCGTTGGCGAACGGGAGGGGGAGACCCAGTACTTC.

The CDR3 nucleotides read TGTGCCACCAGTGAGGACGGGATCACAGATACGCAGTATTTT. Amino acid sequence: CATSEDGITDTQYF. J is TRBJ2-3 and V is TRBV24-1; a possible D gene is TRBD2 (5 bases). This CDR3 has 14 amino acids. V gave up 4 bases and J gave up 2 bases, with 9 bases separating them. Germline CDR1 and CDR2: KGHDR and SFDVKD.

Many counts were recorded for this clonotype. This chain joins TRBV14 and TRBJ2-1; D is perhaps TRBD1 (5 bases). CDR3 length: 15 residues. The V gene's germline CDR1 is SGHDN and CDR2 FVKESK. V dropped 1 base and J dropped 5 bases, with 12 bases sitting between them. Here the CDR3 DNA reads TGTGCCAGCAGCCAAGGCCAGAACAGGAACAATGAGCAGTTCTTC. As protein: CASSQGQNRNNEQFF.

The genes are TRBV18 and TRBJ2-1; D may be TRBD1 or TRBD2 (5 bases each). Germline V gene data show CDR1 as KGHSH and CDR2 as LQKENI. Trimming took 4 bases from V and 0 from J, leaving 16 bases between them. CDR3 length: 17 amino acids. The CDR3 DNA follows: TGTGCCAGCTCACAAGCCCAGGGACGGAGCTCCTACAATGAGCAGTTCTTC. Translated, it gives CASSQAQGRSSYNEQFF.

This clonotype has a handful of counts. CDR3 residues: CASSFARAPNTGELFF. The DNA of the CDR3 is TGTGCCAGCAGTTTCGCCAGGGCCCCGAACACCGGGGAGCTGTTTTTT. The V and J genes are TRBV28 and TRBJ2-2, with D possibly TRBD1 on 5 matching bases. The germline V gene encodes CDR1 MDHEN and CDR2 SYDVKM. V was cut by 3 bases and J by 0 bases, with 11 bases left in between. The CDR3 has 16 amino acids.

This clonotype was detected ten times or more. The genes are TRBV20-1 and TRBJ2-1; D may be TRBD2 (5 bases). Per germline, CDR1 DFQATT and CDR2 SNEGSKA (reference sequence). CDR3 size: 17 residues. Trimming took 0 bases from V and 0 from J, leaving 15 bases between them. CDR3 sequence: CSARDLADLSSYNEQFF. Here the CDR3 DNA reads TGCAGTGCTAGAGATCTGGCGGACTTGAGCTCCTACAATGAGCAGTTCTTC.

Comments on this clonotype: The DNA is left out, because the CDR3 cannot be placed on it with certainty; the CDR3 is given as TCRdb lists it. The rearrangement joins TRBV29-1 to TRBJ2-1; the table's D call TRBD1 went unverified against the DNA. Counting both end residues, the CDR3 totals 14 amino acids. Germline lookup yields CDR1 SQVTM and CDR2 ANQGSEA. CDR3 region: CSVGPGQAYNEQFF.

This clonotype was seen more than once but under ten times. The gene calls are TRBV29-1 and TRBJ1-2, with 10 nucleotides matching TRBD1. The CDR3 is 16 residues long. Looked up from germline, CDR1 is SQVTM and CDR2 is ANQGSEA. Germline trimming cut 4 bases from V and 2 bases from J; bases unmatched to any gene: 10. The CDR3: CSVGPTGQGRNYGYTF. The CDR3 DNA is TGCAGCGTTGGACCAACGGGACAGGGGCGAAACTATGGCTACACCTTC.

The gene calls are TRBV11-2 and TRBJ1-1; D not resolved. Germline values: CDR1 SGHAT, CDR2 FQNNGV. The CDR3 sequence is 16 residues long. V lost 1 base to trimming and J lost 0 bases, with 12 bases between them. The CDR3 reads CASSLGWEVMNTEAFF. The CDR3 coding sequence is TGTGCCAGCAGCTTAGGGTGGGAGGTCATGAACACTGAAGCTTTCTTT.

This clonotype was recorded at least ten times. The chain couples TRBV4-2 to TRBJ1-6; TRBD1 aligns across 10 bases. Germline CDR1 and CDR2: LGHNA and YNFKEQ. The J segment lost 6 bases and the V segment lost 3 bases, leaving 11 bases of the junction unmatched. This CDR3 contains 18 residues. This CDR3 reads CASSQPTGGARSNSPLHF. CDR3 sequence (DNA): TGTGCCAGCAGCCAGCCGACAGGGGGCGCGAGGAGTAATTCACCCCTCCACTTT.

Ten or more counts support this clonotype. The CDR3 sequence: CASSTRTILSTDTQYF. In DNA form, the CDR3 reads TGTGCCAGCAGTACCCGGACCATTCTTAGCACAGATACGCAGTATTTT. The J gene is TRBJ2-3, the V gene TRBV6-2 or TRBV6-3; no definite D call. The CDR3 has 16 residues. Trimming took 5 bases from V and 0 from J, leaving 15 bases between them. Per the germline V gene, CDR1 is MNHEY and CDR2 is SVGEGT.

The table lists this clonotype with a few counts. The V call is TRBV3-1, the J call TRBJ1-1; D is undetermined. In germline, CDR1 is LGHDT, CDR2 YNNKEL (reference sequence). The V end lost 3 bases, the J end lost 0 bases, and 14 bases lay between the germline ends. This CDR3 has 16 amino acids. CDR3 in amino acids: CASSHLGERMNTEAFF. The CDR3 DNA is TGTGCCAGCAGCCACCTTGGGGAGAGAATGAACACTGAAGCTTTCTTT.

This clonotype showed up many times. The chain links TRBV7-2 to TRBJ2-7; D might be TRBD2 (7 bases). With 7 bases removed from V and 3 bases from J, the gap between germline ends came to 13 bases. The CDR3 has 13 amino acids. Germline V gene lookup returns CDR1 SGHTA and CDR2 FQGNSA. The CDR3: CASTGGGDYEQYF. The CDR3 bases are TGTGCCAGCACCGGAGGGGGGGACTACGAGCAGTACTTC.

The V call is TRBV7-9, the J call TRBJ1-1; TRBD1 aligns across 9 bases. The V gene's germline CDR1 is SEHNR and CDR2 FQNEAQ (reference sequence). Germline trimming cut 5 bases from V and 0 bases from J; bases unmatched to any gene: 13. This CDR3 region has 18 residues. CDR3 DNA: TGTGCCAGCAGCCACAAGTACTCCGGACAGGGGCTGAACACTGAAGCTTTCTTT. Its protein product is CASSHKYSGQGLNTEAFF.